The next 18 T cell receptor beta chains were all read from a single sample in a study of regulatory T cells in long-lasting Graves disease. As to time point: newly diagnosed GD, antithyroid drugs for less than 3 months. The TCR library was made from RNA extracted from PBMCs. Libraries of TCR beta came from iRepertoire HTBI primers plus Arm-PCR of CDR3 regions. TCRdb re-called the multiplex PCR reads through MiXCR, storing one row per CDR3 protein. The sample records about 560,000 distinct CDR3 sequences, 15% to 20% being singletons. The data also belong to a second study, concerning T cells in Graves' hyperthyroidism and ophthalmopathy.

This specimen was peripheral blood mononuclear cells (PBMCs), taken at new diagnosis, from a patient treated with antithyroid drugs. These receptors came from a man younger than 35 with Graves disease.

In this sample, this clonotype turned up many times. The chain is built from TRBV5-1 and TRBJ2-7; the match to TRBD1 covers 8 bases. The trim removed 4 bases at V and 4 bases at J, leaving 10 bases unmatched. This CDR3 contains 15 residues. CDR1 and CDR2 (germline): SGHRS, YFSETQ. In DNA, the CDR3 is TGCGCCAGCAGCCCGGCGGCAGGGGGCATATACGAGCAGTACTTC. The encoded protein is CASSPAAGGIYEQYF. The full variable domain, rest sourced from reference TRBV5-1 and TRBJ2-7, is KAGVTQTPRYLIKTRGQQVTLSCSPISGHRSVSWYQQTPGQGLQFLFEYFSETQRNKGNFPGRFSGRQFSNSRSEMNVSTLELGDSALYLCASSPAAGGIYEQYFGPGTRLTVT.

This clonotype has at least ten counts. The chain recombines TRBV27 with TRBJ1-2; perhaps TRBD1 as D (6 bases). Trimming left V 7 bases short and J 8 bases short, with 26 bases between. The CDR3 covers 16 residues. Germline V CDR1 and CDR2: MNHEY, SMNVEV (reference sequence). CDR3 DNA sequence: TGTGCCAGCAACACCCACCGGCACAGGGAGGGGTTAGGCTACACCTTC. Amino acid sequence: CASNTHRHREGLGYTF.

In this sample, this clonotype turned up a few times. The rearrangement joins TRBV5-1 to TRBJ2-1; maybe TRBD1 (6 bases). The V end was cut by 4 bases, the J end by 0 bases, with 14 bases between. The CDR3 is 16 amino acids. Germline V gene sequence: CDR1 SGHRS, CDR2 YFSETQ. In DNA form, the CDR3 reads TGCGCCAGCAGCCTACGACAGGCACCCTCCTACAATGAGCAGTTCTTC. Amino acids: CASSLRQAPSYNEQFF.

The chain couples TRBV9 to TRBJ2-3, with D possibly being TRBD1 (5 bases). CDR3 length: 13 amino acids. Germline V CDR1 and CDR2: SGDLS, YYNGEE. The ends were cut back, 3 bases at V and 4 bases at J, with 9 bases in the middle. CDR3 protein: CASSEGAPDTQYF. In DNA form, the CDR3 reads TGTGCCAGCAGCGAAGGGGCGCCAGATACGCAGTATTTT. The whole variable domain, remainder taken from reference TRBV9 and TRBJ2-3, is DSGVTQTPKHLITATGQRVTLRCSPRSGDLSVYWYQQSLDQGLQFLIQYYNGEERAKGNILERFSAQQFPDLHSELNLSSLELGDSALYFCASSEGAPDTQYFGPGTRLTVL.

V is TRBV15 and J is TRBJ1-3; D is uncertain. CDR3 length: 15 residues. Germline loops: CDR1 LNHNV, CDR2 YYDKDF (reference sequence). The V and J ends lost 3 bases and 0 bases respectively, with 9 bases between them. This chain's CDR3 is CATSRDRYSGNTIYF. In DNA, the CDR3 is TGTGCCACCAGCAGGGACCGTTACTCTGGAAACACCATATATTTT.

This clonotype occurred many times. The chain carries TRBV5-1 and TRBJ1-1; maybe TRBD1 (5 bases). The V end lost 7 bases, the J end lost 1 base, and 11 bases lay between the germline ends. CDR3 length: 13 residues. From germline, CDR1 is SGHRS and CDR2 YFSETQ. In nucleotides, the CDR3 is TGCGCCAGCCAGACAGACCCGAACACTGAAGCTTTCTTT. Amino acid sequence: CASQTDPNTEAFF.

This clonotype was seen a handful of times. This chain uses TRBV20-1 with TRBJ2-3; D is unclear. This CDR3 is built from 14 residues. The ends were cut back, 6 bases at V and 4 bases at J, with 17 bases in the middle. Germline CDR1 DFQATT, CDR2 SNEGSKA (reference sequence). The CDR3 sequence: CSALSERGADTQYF. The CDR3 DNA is TGCAGTGCCCTCAGCGAGCGAGGTGCAGATACGCAGTATTTT.

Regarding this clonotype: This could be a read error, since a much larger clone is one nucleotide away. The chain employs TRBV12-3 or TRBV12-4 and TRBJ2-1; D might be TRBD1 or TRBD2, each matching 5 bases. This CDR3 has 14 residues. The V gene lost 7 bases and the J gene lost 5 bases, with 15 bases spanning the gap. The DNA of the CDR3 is TGTGCCAGCACCCTCAGGCCGGGGCACAATGAGCAGTTCTTC. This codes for CASTLRPGHNEQFF.

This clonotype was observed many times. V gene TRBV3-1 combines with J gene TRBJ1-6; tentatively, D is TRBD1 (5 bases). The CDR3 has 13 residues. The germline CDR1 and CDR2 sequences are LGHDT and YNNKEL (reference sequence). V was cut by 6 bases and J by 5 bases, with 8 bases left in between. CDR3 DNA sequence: TGTGCCAGCAGAGGGGTCGATAATTCACCCCTCCACTTT. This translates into CASRGVDNSPLHF.

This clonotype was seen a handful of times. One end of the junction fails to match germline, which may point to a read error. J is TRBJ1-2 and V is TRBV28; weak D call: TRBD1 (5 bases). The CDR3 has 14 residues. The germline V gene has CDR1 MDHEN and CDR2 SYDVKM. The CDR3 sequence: CASSLGTTNYDYTF. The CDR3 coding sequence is TGTGCCAGCAGTTTAGGGACTACTAACTATGACTACACCTTC.

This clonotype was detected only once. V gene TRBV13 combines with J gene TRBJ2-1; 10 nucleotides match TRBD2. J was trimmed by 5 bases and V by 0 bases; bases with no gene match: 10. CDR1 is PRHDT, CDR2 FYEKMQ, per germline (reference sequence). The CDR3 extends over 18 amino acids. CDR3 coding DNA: TGTGCCAGCAGCTTAGGCAGCGGTAGCGGGAGGCGTAACAATGAGCAGTTCTTC. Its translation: CASSLGSGSGRRNNEQFF. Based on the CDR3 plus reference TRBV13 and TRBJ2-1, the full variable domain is AAGVIQSPRHLIKEKRETATLKCYPIPRHDTVYWYQQGPGQDPQFLISFYEKMQSDKGSIPDRFSAQQFSDYHSELNMSSLELGDSALYFCASSLGSGSGRRNNEQFFGPGTRLTVL.

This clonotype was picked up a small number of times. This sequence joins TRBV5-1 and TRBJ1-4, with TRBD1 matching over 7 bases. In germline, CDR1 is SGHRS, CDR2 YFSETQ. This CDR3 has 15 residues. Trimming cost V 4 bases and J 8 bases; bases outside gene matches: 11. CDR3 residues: CASSLEGAIREKLFF. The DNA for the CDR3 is TGCGCCAGCAGCCTCGAGGGGGCGATACGAGAAAAACTGTTTTTT.

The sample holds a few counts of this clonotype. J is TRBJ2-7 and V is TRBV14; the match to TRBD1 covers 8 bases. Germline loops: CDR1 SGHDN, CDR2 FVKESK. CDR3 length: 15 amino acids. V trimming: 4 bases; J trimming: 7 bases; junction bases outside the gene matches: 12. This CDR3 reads CASSRMDRVLNEQYF. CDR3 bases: TGTGCCAGCAGCCGGATGGACAGGGTGCTTAATGAGCAGTACTTC.

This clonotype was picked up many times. CDR3 amino acids: CSVEDRDRVTQYF. The CDR3 DNA reads TGCAGCGTTGAAGATAGGGACAGGGTCACGCAGTATTTT. The chain employs TRBV29-1 and TRBJ2-3, with 9 bases lining up with TRBD1. There are 13 residues in the CDR3. V was pared by 0 bases and J by 9 bases, with 4 bases of the junction left unmatched. Germline V gene sequence: CDR1 SQVTM, CDR2 ANQGSEA.

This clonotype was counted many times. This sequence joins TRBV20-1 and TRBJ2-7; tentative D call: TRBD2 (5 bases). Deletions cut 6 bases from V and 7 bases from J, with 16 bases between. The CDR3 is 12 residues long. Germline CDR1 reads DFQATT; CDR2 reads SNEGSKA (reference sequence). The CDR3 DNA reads TGCAGTGCGGTTGACGGGATGTGGGAGCAGTACTTC. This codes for CSAVDGMWEQYF.

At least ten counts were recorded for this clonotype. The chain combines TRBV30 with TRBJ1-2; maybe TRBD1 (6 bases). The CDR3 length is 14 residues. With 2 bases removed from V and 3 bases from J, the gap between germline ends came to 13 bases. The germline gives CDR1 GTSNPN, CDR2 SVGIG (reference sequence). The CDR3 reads CAWSPKYRDYGYTF. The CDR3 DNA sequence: TGTGCCTGGAGTCCTAAGTACAGGGACTATGGCTACACCTTC.

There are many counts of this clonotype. Here the CDR3 reads CAWSVGQGSRRSEAFF. In DNA, the CDR3 is TGTGCCTGGAGTGTAGGACAGGGATCGAGAAGGAGTGAAGCTTTCTTT. The chain has TRBV30 and TRBJ1-1, with 8 nucleotides matching TRBD1. The length of the CDR3 is 16 residues. V was clipped by 0 bases and J by 7 bases; unmatched bases: 13. Germline V gene sequence: CDR1 GTSNPN, CDR2 SVGIG (reference sequence).

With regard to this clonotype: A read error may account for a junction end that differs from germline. The CDR3 spells CASSLPGSSHNERFF. The DNA for the CDR3 is TGTGCCAGCAGTTTACCAGGAAGCTCCCACAATGAGCGGTTCTTC. The chain is built from TRBV28 and TRBJ2-1, with unresolved D. Germline V gene data show CDR1 as MDHEN and CDR2 as SYDVKM. The CDR3 contains 15 residues.